The 8 T cell receptor beta chains presented below share a single source sample, sequenced in a study of siplizumab effects on memory and regulatory T cells. Only in-frame clones appear in the TCRdb table, and some are missing; sequencing was by immunoSEQ multiplex PCR. The sample has 70,000 to 100,000 clones; under 95% are singletons. Sequenced material: CD8+ T cells sorted from blood. All receptors derive from a human donor in good health.

The chain joins TRBV21-1 to TRBJ1-2; the table's TRBD1 call for D was not verified on the DNA. TRBV21-1 is a known pseudogene. CDR3 length: 15 residues. The CDR3 sequence: CASSTGQPFLVGYTF. In DNA, the CDR3 is TGTGCCAGCAGCACGGGACAGCCCTTCCTGGTTGGCTACACCTTC.

The genes are TRBV2 and TRBJ1-5, with D possibly matching TRBD1 (5 bases). Germline V CDR1 and CDR2: SNHLY, FYNNEI. The V end lost 6 bases, the J end lost 2 bases, and 8 bases lay between the germline ends. This CDR3 contains 13 residues. DNA of the CDR3: TGTGCCAGCAGCGACAGTGGCAATCAGCCCCAGCATTTT. Its translation is CASSDSGNQPQHF. Looking up the rest from reference TRBV2 and TRBJ1-5 gives the full variable domain: EPEVTQTPSHQVTQMGQEVILRCVPISNHLYFYWYRQILGQKVEFLVSFYNNEISEKSEIFDDQFSVERPDGSNFTLKIRSTKLEDSAMYFCASSDSGNQPQHFGDGTRLSIL.

This clone was detected once. Other DNA sequences in the sample encode the same CDR3. This chain links TRBV5-6 with TRBJ1-5; no clear D. The germline V gene encodes CDR1 SGHDT and CDR2 YYEEEE. Trimming took off 0 bases at V and 1 base at J, with 5 bases between the two ends. This CDR3 contains 14 residues. CDR3 protein: CASSLGGSNQPQHF. The CDR3 bases are TGTGCCAGCAGCTTGGGAGGAAGCAATCAGCCCCAGCATTTT. The variable domain in full, with the rest retrieved from reference TRBV5-6 and TRBJ1-5, is DAGVTQSPTHLIKTRGQQVTLRCSPKSGHDTVSWYQQALGQGPQFIFQYYEEEERQRGNFPDRFSGHQFPNYSSELNVNALLLGDSALYLCASSLGGSNQPQHFGDGTRLSIL.

This chain joins TRBV5-1 and TRBJ2-3, with 7 bases lining up with TRBD1. CDR3 length: 15 residues. Trimming cost V 4 bases and J 0 bases; bases outside gene matches: 5. Germline CDR1 is SGHRS and CDR2 is YFSETQ. CDR3 bases: TGCGCCAGCAGCCCCGGGACAGCAAGCACAGATACGCAGTATTTT. Translating gives CASSPGTASTDTQYF.

The CDR3 loop is CASSLPTSAYNEQFF. The CDR3 region has the DNA TGTGCCAGCAGCTTACCGACTAGCGCCTACAATGAGCAGTTCTTC. J is TRBJ2-1 and V is TRBV7-8; 8 bases match TRBD2. V was clipped by 2 bases and J by 2 bases; unmatched bases: 2. Looked up from germline, CDR1 is SGHVS and CDR2 is FQNEAQ. This CDR3 spans 15 amino acids. The variable domain in full, with the rest retrieved from reference TRBV7-8 and TRBJ2-1, is GAGVSQSPRYKVAKRGQDVALRCDPISGHVSLFWYQQALGQGPEFLTYFQNEAQLDKSGLPSDRFFAERPEGSVSTLKIQRTQQEDSAVYLCASSLPTSAYNEQFFGPGTRLTVL.

This chain connects TRBV7-9 to TRBJ1-4; 7 nucleotides match TRBD1. Germline CDR1 SEHNR, CDR2 FQNEAQ (reference sequence). CDR3 size: 17 residues. J lost 8 bases, V lost 5 bases, and 17 bases had no gene match. CDR3 nucleotides: TGTGCCAGCAGCCCCCGACCCATTACAGGGGAGGGGGAAAAACTGTTTTTT. Its translation: CASSPRPITGEGEKLFF.

This clone was seen only a few times. One end of the junction does not line up with germline, which may come from a read error. V and J are TRBV7-7 and TRBJ1-6; no definite D call. The CDR3 sequence is 14 residues long. Per germline, CDR1 SSHAT and CDR2 FNYEAQ (reference sequence). The CDR3 DNA reads TGTGCTAGCAGCGACGGAAGCTATAATTCACCCCTCCACTTT. It translates to CASSDGSYNSPLHF.

This clone was detected once. The chain carries TRBV25-1 and TRBJ1-2, with 9 bases identical to TRBD1. The V gene end was trimmed by 11 bases and the J gene end by 5 bases; junction bases not matched to a gene: 6. Germline CDR1 and CDR2: MGHDK and SYGVNS. The CDR3 has 12 amino acids. The DNA for the CDR3 is TGTGCCCCCACAGGGGGCGGGTATGGCTACACCTTC. Translation: CAPTGGGYGYTF.